This T cell receptor (beta chain) derives from a study of blood T cell repertoires in COVID-19. About the research overall: Acute and convalescent COVID-19 samples came from the United States, Italy and Spain.

The Seattle site enrolled patients during active infection and followed them longitudinally. This clone was recorded only once. CDR1 and CDR2 (germline): SGDLS, YYNGEE. The CDR3 is 15 amino acids. The junction had 11 bases not matched to a gene; V was cut back by 3 bases and J by 7 bases. As processed by the authors: Estimated nucleated cell counts came from reference gene primer amplification. Data came from immunoSEQ multiplex PCR; TCRdb stores just in-frame clones and leaves some out. V and J calls and clone size follow that table, whereas D and trimming were derived from the DNA. The sample carries about 320,000 clones, approximately 90% recorded once.

The specimen sequenced was peripheral blood. The chain carries TRBV9 and TRBJ2-5; 8 bases fit TRBD1. This clonotype was sampled from a woman aged 30 to 39 with COVID-19, enrolled during active disease. CDR3 residues: CASSGPRDRPGTQYF. As DNA, the CDR3 is TGTGCCAGCAGCGGTCCACGGGACAGGCCAGGGACCCAGTACTTC. The whole variable domain, remainder taken from reference TRBV9 and TRBJ2-5, is DSGVTQTPKHLITATGQRVTLRCSPRSGDLSVYWYQQSLDQGLQFLIQYYNGEERAKGNILERFSAQQFPDLHSELNLSSLELGDSALYFCASSGPRDRPGTQYFGPGTRLLVL.